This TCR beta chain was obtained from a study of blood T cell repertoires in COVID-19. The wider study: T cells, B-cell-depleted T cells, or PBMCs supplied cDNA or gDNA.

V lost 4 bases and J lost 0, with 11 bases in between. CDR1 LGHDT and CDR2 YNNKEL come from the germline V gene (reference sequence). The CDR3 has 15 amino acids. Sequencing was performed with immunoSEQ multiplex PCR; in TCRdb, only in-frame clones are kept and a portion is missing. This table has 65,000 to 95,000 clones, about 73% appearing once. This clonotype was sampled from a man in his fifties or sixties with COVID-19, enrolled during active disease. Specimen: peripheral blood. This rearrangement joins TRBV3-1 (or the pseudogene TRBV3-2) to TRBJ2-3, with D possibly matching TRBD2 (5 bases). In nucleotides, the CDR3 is TGTGCCAGCAGCCGCGTTAGCGCTAGCACAGATACGCAGTATTTT. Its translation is CASSRVSASTDTQYF.